Listed below are T cell receptor beta chains from one sample, sequenced in a study of early stage breast cancer tumors. Repertoires were generated with immunoSEQ multiplex PCR, while TCRdb's copy carries only in-frame clones and drops some. The sample lists several thousand clones, roughly 60% occurring once. Source material: breast tumor tissue. The receptors here all came from a person in their fifties with breast cancer. CDR3s include the opening cysteine and the closing phenylalanine or tryptophan. D genes are given only for firm matches. Expanded clones get a size class; other rows say once, few or many, or leave the size out.

CDR3,DNA,V,D,size,J
CASSQIGGHEQFF,TGTGCCAGCAGCCAAATTGGAGGGCATGAGCAGTTCTTC,TRBV6-5,NA,NA,TRBJ2-1
CASSTTGFYGYTF,TGTGCCAGCAGCACTACAGGATTCTATGGCTACACCTTC,TRBV28,NA,few,TRBJ1-2
CASSLTENTEAFF,TGTGCCAGCAGCTTGACGGAGAACACTGAAGCTTTCTTT,TRBV5-4,NA,NA,TRBJ1-1
CASSPGQQETQYF,TGTGCCAGCAGTCCCGGACAGCAAGAGACCCAGTACTTC,TRBV6-6,NA,NA,TRBJ2-5
CASSPRTQATNEKLFF,TGCGCCAGCAGCCCGAGGACCCAAGCAACTAATGAAAAACTGTTTTTT,TRBV4-3,NA,NA,TRBJ1-4
CASSDGQFNEQFF,TGTGCCAGCAGTGACGGACAGTTCAATGAGCAGTTCTTC,TRBV2,NA,once,TRBJ2-1
CATRLRQGDYNEQFF,TGTGCCACCCGCTTACGGCAGGGGGACTACAATGAGCAGTTCTTC,TRBV10-3,TRBD1,once,TRBJ2-1
CASSLTGWGTDTQYF,TGCGCCAGCAGCTTGACGGGATGGGGCACAGATACGCAGTATTTT,TRBV5-1,NA,NA,TRBJ2-3
CASSLGTEAFF,TGTGCCAGCAGCTTAGGAACTGAAGCTTTCTTT,TRBV7-2,NA,NA,TRBJ1-1
CASSADGKGYTEAFF,TGTGCCAGCAGCGCCGATGGGAAGGGCTACACTGAAGCTTTCTTT,TRBV9,NA,NA,TRBJ1-1
CASSQDRGTRRTQYF,TGCGCCAGCAGCCAAGATCGCGGGACCCGGCGGACCCAGTACTTC,TRBV4-3,NA,NA,TRBJ2-5
CASSSGTSGRVYEQYF,TGTGCCAGCAGTTCCGGAACTAGCGGGAGGGTCTACGAGCAGTACTTC,TRBV27,TRBD2,few,TRBJ2-7
CASSQDWLAGPETQYF,TGTGCCAGCAGCCAAGATTGGCTAGCGGGACCAGAGACCCAGTACTTC,TRBV14,TRBD2,NA,TRBJ2-5
CASSPQNGGGYTF,TGCGCCAGCAGCCCGCAGAATGGGGGCGGCTACACCTTC,TRBV4-3,NA,NA,TRBJ1-2
CATPREGGDYGYTF,TGTGCCACTCCACGGGAGGGGGGCGACTATGGCTACACCTTC,TRBV19,NA,few,TRBJ1-2
CASSLALNYSTDTQYF,TGCGCCAGCAGCTTGGCCTTAAACTACAGCACAGATACGCAGTATTTT,TRBV5-1,NA,large,TRBJ2-3
CASSLQTSSNEQFF,TGCGCCAGCAGCTTACAGACTAGCAGCAATGAGCAGTTCTTC,TRBV5-1,TRBD2,NA,TRBJ2-1
CASSLFTADPTEAFF,TGTGCCAGCAGTTTATTTACGGCTGATCCCACTGAAGCTTTCTTT,TRBV27,NA,few,TRBJ1-1
CASSPSTGGYEQYF,TGTGCCAGCAGTCCATCGACAGGGGGCTACGAGCAGTACTTC,TRBV28,TRBD1,few,TRBJ2-7
CASSFGTGTGELFF,TGTGCCAGCAGCTTCGGGACAGGAACCGGGGAGCTGTTTTTT,TRBV5-6,TRBD1,NA,TRBJ2-2
CASSLQAGELFF,TGTGCCAGCAGCCTACAGGCGGGGGAGCTGTTTTTT,TRBV4-2,NA,NA,TRBJ2-2
CASSLTADLTDTQYF,TGTGCCAGCAGTTTAACAGCGGACCTCACAGATACGCAGTATTTT,TRBV28,NA,NA,TRBJ2-3
CASSYLADISYEQYF,TGTGCCAGCAGCTATCTAGCGGATATCTCCTACGAGCAGTACTTC,TRBV11-2,TRBD2,NA,TRBJ2-7
CASHTGIGYTF,TGTGCCAGCCACACAGGGATTGGCTACACCTTC,TRBV9,NA,NA,TRBJ1-2
CASSPRTPSLNTEAFF,TGTGCCAGCAGCCCCCGGACCCCTTCACTGAACACTGAAGCTTTCTTT,TRBV7-9,NA,NA,TRBJ1-1
CASSDNPKLFF,TGTGCCAGCAGTGACAACCCAAAACTGTTTTTT,TRBV28,NA,NA,TRBJ1-4
CASSQGHSSYEQYF,TGTGCCAGCAGTCAGGGACACAGCTCCTACGAGCAGTACTTC,TRBV6-7,NA,NA,TRBJ2-7
CAWSGSVYHTGELFF,TGTGCCTGGAGTGGGTCCGTTTATCACACCGGGGAGCTGTTTTTT,TRBV30,NA,NA,TRBJ2-2
CASSGDRGPGEAFF,TGTGCCAGCAGTGGAGACAGGGGGCCCGGCGAAGCTTTCTTT,TRBV9,TRBD1,NA,TRBJ1-1
CASSQELSTGGRYEQYF,TGCGCCAGCAGCCAAGAGTTGTCCACGGGGGGCCGGTACGAGCAGTACTTC,TRBV4-1,NA,few,TRBJ2-7
CASSDARIEQYF,TGTGCCAGCAGTGACGCGCGAATCGAGCAGTACTTC,TRBV6-1,NA,NA,TRBJ2-7
CASSWGYNTEAFF,TGTGCCAGCAGCTGGGGTTACAACACTGAAGCTTTCTTT,TRBV7-2,NA,few,TRBJ1-1
CSTREPPYEQYF,TGCAGCACTCGGGAGCCACCTTACGAGCAGTACTTC,TRBV29-1,NA,NA,TRBJ2-7
CASNQGLLSNEQFF,TGTGCCAGCAACCAGGGACTACTCAGCAATGAGCAGTTCTTC,TRBV6-5,TRBD2,few,TRBJ2-1
CASSEGHRNQPQHF,TGTGCCAGCAGTGAAGGACACCGCAATCAGCCCCAGCATTTT,TRBV6-1,NA,NA,TRBJ1-5
CASSETGSTLAKNIQYF,TGTGCCAGCAGTGAGACGGGGTCTACACTAGCCAAAAACATTCAGTACTTC,TRBV28,NA,NA,TRBJ2-4
CASSLGGLEQFF,TGTGCCAGCAGTTTAGGGGGCCTTGAGCAGTTCTTC,TRBV27,NA,NA,TRBJ2-1
CASSPRGGSETQYF,TGTGCCAGCTCACCGCGGGGGGGCTCAGAGACCCAGTACTTC,TRBV18,TRBD2,NA,TRBJ2-5
CASSFLPNMNTEAFF,TGTGCCAGCAGCTTCCTACCTAACATGAACACTGAAGCTTTCTTT,TRBV5-5,NA,once,TRBJ1-1
CASSGQGNTEAFF,TGCGCCAGCAGTGGCCAGGGGAACACTGAAGCTTTCTTT,TRBV10-2,NA,medium-sized,TRBJ1-1
CASSPRATYEQYF,TGTGCCAGCAGCCCGAGGGCAACCTACGAGCAGTACTTC,TRBV5-8,NA,NA,TRBJ2-7
CASSLRLASGEQFF,TGCGCCAGCAGCTTGCGGTTAGCGTCTGGTGAGCAGTTCTTC,TRBV5-1,NA,NA,TRBJ2-1
CASSQDHRDTQYF,TGCGCCAGCAGCCAAGATCACAGGGATACGCAGTATTTT,TRBV4-1,NA,once,TRBJ2-3
CASRYNEQFF,TGTGCCAGCCGTTACAATGAGCAGTTCTTC,TRBV7-2,NA,NA,TRBJ2-1
CASSEAGARQINEQFF,TGTGCCAGCAGCGAGGCGGGAGCCCGCCAAATTAATGAGCAGTTCTTC,TRBV9,TRBD2,NA,TRBJ2-1
CASSRTSLHEQYF,TGTGCCAGCAGTCGGACTAGCCTCCACGAGCAGTACTTC,TRBV7-3,TRBD2,NA,TRBJ2-7
CASSLVRSTDTQYF,TGTGCCAGCAGTTTAGTTCGTAGCACAGATACGCAGTATTTT,TRBV27,NA,NA,TRBJ2-3